This record looks at one TCR beta chain sequence and its context. The V gene lost 5 bases and the J gene lost 2 bases, with 14 bases spanning the gap. Germline lookup yields CDR1 MNHEY and CDR2 SVGAGI. The CDR3 runs 15 residues. The record originates from a study of control samples from healthy donors and cancer patients. The protocol was immunoSEQ multiplex PCR, while the TCRdb copy is restricted to in-frame clones and leaves out a portion. The sample includes about 120,000 clones, approximately 87% of them seen just once. V usage is TRBV6-5 and J usage is TRBJ2-3; D might be TRBD2 (5 bases). Sequenced material: blood. The receptor was isolated from a man in his thirties or forties in good health. The CDR3 coding sequence is TGTGCCAGCAGTCTGGACTTCCATACCACAGATACGCAGTATTTT. Translated, it gives CASSLDFHTTDTQYF.